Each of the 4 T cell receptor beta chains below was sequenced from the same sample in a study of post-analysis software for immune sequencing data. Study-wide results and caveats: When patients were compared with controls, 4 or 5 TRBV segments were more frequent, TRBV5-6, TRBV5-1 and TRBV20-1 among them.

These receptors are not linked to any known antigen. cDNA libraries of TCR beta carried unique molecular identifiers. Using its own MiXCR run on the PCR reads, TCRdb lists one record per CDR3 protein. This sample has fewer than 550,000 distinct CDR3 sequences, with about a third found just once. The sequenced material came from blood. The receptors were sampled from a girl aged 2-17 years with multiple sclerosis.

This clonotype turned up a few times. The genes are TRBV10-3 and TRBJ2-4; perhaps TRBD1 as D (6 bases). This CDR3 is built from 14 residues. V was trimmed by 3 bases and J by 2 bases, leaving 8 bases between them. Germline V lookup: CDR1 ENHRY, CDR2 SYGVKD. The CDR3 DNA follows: TGTGCCATCAGTGACAGGGGCTCCAAAAACATTCAGTACTTC. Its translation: CAISDRGSKNIQYF.

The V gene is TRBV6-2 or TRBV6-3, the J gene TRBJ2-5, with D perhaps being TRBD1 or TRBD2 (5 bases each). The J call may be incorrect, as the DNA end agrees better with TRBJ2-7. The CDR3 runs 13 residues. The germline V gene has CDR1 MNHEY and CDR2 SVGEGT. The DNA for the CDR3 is TGTGCCAGCAGTTACACCGGTGGGGGCGAGCAGTACTTC. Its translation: CASSYTGGGEQYF.

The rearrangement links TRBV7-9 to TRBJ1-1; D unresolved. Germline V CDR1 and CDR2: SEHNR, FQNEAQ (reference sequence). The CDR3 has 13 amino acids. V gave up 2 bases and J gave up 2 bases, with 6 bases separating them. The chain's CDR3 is CASSLWSNTEAFF. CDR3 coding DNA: TGTGCCAGCAGCTTATGGAGCAACACTGAAGCTTTCTTT.

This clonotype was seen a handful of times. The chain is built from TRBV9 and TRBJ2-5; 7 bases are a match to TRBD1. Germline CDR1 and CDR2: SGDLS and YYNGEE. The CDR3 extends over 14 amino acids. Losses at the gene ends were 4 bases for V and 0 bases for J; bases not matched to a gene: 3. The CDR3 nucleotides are TGTGCCAGCAGCAGGGACAGACACCAAGAGACCCAGTACTTC. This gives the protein CASSRDRHQETQYF.